These 6 T cell receptor beta chains share one sample of origin, sequenced in a study of T cells in Graves' hyperthyroidism and ophthalmopathy. RNA transcripts gave rise to amplified TCR beta CDR3 regions. Using the HTBI primer set, a first-round RT-PCR was run on the TCR CDR3. MiXCR, run by TCRdb on the multiplex PCR reads, gives a single entry per CDR3 protein. The sample consists of about 330,000 distinct CDR3 sequences, around 13% of them appearing once. Sequencing was done on a sample of blood. The source of these receptors is a woman aged 40-49 years with Graves' ophthalmopathy.

J is TRBJ1-5 and V is TRBV4-1; 7 nucleotides match TRBD1. Looked up from germline, CDR1 is MGHRA and CDR2 is YSYEKL. V trimming: 5 bases; J trimming: 2 bases; junction bases outside the gene matches: 6. The CDR3 runs to 15 residues. In DNA form, the CDR3 reads TGCGCCAGCAGCTCCGACAGGGTTGGCAATCAGCCCCAGCATTTT. This gives the protein CASSSDRVGNQPQHF.

This clonotype showed up just a few times. This chain links TRBV28 with TRBJ1-3; tentatively, D is TRBD1 (6 bases). This CDR3 spans 16 amino acids. The germline V gene has CDR1 MDHEN and CDR2 SYDVKM. Between the trimmed V and J ends, which lost 6 bases and 4 bases, there was a span of 19 bases. The CDR3 here is CASSPHVGGLGNTIYF. CDR3 sequence (DNA): TGTGCCAGCAGCCCACATGTAGGGGGACTGGGAAACACCATATATTTT. Looking up the rest from reference TRBV28 and TRBJ1-3 gives the full variable domain: DVKVTQSSRYLVKRTGEKVFLECVQDMDHENMFWYRQDPGLGLRLIYFSYDVKMKEKGDIPEGYSVSREKKERFSLILESASTNQTSMYLCASSPHVGGLGNTIYFGEGSWLTVV.

In this sample, this clonotype turned up many times. The gene calls are TRBV28 and TRBJ1-4; D is undetermined. V was cut by 6 bases and J by 4 bases, with 9 bases left in between. There are 13 residues in the CDR3. In germline, CDR1 is MDHEN, CDR2 SYDVKM. CDR3 sequence: CASSPPYNEKLFF. The CDR3 nucleotides are TGTGCCAGCAGCCCACCTTATAATGAAAAACTGTTTTTT.

In this sample, this clonotype turned up many times. The CDR3 protein is CASYPGDPKYNEQFF. The CDR3 DNA reads TGTGCCAGCTACCCAGGGGACCCGAAGTACAATGAGCAGTTCTTC. The rearrangement joins TRBV18 to TRBJ2-1; maybe TRBD1 (6 bases). The CDR3 has 15 amino acids. Germline V lookup: CDR1 KGHSH, CDR2 LQKENI. Trimming cost V 7 bases and J 4 bases, with 17 bases left between them.

The chain carries TRBV3-1 and TRBJ1-2, with D maybe TRBD1 (6 bases). The CDR3 is 15 residues long. Trimming left V 2 bases short and J 7 bases short, with 17 bases between. Germline CDR1 LGHDT, CDR2 YNNKEL (reference sequence). As DNA, the CDR3 is TGTGCCAGCAGCCAACCGGGACACCCGGTGTTTGGCTACACCTTC. It is translated as CASSQPGHPVFGYTF.

This clonotype was observed at least ten times. The V gene is TRBV12-3 or TRBV12-4, the J gene TRBJ2-7; D tentatively reads TRBD1 or TRBD2 (7 bases each). The CDR3 is made up of 14 amino acids. V dropped 5 bases and J dropped 3 bases, with 14 bases sitting between them. The DNA of the CDR3 is TGTGCCAGCAGTCCGGGGAGGGGGCTCTACGAGCAGTACTTC. Translated, it gives CASSPGRGLYEQYF.